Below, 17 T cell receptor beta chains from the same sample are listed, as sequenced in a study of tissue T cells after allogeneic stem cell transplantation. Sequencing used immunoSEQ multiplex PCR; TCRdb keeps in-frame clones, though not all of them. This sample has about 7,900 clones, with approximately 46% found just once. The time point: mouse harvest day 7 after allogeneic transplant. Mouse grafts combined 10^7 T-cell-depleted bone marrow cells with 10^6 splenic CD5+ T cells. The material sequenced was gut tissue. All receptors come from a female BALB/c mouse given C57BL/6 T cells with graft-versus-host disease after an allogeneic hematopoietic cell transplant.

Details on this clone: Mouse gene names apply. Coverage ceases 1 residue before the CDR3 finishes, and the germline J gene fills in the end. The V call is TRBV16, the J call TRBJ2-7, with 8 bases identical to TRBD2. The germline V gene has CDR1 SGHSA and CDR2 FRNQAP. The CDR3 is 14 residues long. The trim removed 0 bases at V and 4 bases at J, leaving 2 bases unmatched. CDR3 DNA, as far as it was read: TGTGCAAGCAGCTTAGAGGGACTGGATTATGAACAGTAC. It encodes CASSLEGLDYEQY. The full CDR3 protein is CASSLEGLDYEQYF.

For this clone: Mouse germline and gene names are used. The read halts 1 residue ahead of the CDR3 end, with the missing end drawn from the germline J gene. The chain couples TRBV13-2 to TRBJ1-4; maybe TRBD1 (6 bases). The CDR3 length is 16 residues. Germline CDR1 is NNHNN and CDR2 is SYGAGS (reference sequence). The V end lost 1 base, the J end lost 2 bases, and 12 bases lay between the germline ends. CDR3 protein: CASGDPGTSSNERLFF. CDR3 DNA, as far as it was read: TGTGCCAGCGGTGATCCCGGGACATCCTCCAACGAAAGATTATTT.

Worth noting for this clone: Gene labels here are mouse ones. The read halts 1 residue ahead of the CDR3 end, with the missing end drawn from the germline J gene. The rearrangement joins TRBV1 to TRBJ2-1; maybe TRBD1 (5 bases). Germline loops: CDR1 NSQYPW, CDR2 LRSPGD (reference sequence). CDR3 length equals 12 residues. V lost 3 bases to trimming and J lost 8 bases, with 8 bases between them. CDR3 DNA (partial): TGCACCTGCAGTGCTTCAGGGTCTGAGCAGTTC. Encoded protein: CTCSASGSEQF. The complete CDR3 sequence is CTCSASGSEQFF.

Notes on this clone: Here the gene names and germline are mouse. CDR3 DNA, as far as it was read: TGTGCCAGCAGCTTAACGGGGAACACAGAAGTCTTC. It translates to CASSLTGNTEVF. Given in full, the CDR3 is CASSLTGNTEVFF. The V call is TRBV3, the J call TRBJ1-1; D uncertain. The CDR3 extends 1 residue past the end of the read, so its final part is completed from the germline J gene. Deletions cut 2 bases from V and 1 base from J, with 5 bases between. Per germline, CDR1 SNHLY and CDR2 FYNGKV (reference sequence). This CDR3 region has 13 residues.

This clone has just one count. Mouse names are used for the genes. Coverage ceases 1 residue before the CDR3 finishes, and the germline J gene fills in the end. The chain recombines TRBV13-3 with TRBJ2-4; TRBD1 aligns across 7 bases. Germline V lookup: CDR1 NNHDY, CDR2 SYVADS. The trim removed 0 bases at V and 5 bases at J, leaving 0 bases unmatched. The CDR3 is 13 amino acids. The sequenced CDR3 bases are TGTGCCAGCAGTGATGACAGGGGAAACACCTTGTAC. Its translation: CASSDDRGNTLY. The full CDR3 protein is CASSDDRGNTLYF.

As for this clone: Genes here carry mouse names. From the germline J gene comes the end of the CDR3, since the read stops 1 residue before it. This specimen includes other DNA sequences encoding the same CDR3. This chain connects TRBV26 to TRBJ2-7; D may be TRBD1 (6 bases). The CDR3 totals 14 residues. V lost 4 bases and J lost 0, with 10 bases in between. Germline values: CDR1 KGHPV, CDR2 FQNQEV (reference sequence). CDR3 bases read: TGTGCCAGCAGTCCCGGACAGAGCTCCTATGAACAGTAC. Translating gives CASSPGQSSYEQY. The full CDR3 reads CASSPGQSSYEQYF.

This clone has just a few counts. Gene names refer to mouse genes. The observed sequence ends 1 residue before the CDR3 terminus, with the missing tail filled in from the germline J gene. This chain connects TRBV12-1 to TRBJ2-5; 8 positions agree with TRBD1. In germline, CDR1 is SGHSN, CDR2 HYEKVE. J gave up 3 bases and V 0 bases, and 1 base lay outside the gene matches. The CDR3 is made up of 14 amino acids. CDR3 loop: CASSLQGAQDTQYF. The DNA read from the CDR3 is TGTGCCAGCTCTCTCCAGGGGGCTCAAGACACCCAGTAC.

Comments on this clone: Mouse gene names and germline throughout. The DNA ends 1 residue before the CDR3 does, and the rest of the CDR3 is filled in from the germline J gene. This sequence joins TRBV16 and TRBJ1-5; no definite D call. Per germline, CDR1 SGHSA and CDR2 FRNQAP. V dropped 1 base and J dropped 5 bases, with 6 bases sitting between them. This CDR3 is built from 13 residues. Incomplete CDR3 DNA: TGTGCAAGCAGCTTAGGGCAGCACCAGGCTCCGCTT. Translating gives CASSLGQHQAPL. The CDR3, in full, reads CASSLGQHQAPLF.

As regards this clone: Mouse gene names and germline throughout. Partial CDR3 DNA: TGTGCCAGCAGCTTAAGAGCCAACGAAAGATTATTT. Its protein product is CASSLRANERLF. The entire CDR3 is CASSLRANERLFF. The V call is TRBV3, the J call TRBJ1-4; D gene ambiguous. The read finishes 1 residue shy of the CDR3 end, and the germline J gene is used to complete it. CDR1 SNHLY and CDR2 FYNGKV come from the germline V gene (reference sequence). CDR3 length: 13 residues. Trimming pared 2 bases from V and 3 bases from J, leaving 4 bases between. Full variable domain (missing parts from reference TRBV3 and TRBJ1-4): GPKVLQIPSHQIIDMGQMVTLNCDPVSNHLYFYWYKQILGQQMEFLVNFYNGKVMEKSKLFKDQFSVERPDGSYFTLKIQPTALEDSAVYFCASSLRANERLFFGHGTKLSVL.

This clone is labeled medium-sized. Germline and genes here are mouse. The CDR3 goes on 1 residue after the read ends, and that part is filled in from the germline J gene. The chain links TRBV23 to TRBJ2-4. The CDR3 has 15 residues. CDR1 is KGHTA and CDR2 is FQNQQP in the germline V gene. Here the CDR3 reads CSSSQSGQGQNTLYF. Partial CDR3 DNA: TGCTCCAGCAGTCAATCGGGGCAGGGACAAAACACCTTGTAC.

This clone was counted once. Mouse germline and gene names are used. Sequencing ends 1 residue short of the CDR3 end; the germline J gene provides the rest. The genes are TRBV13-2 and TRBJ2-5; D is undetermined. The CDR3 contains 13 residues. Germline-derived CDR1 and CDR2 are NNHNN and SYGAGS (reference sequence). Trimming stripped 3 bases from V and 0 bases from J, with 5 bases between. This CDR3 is CASGAVNQDTQYF. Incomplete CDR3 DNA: TGTGCCAGCGGTGCCGTTAACCAAGACACCCAGTAC.

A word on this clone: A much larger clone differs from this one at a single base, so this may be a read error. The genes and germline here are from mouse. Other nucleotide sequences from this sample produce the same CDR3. The CDR3 sequence: CASSQDGVNYAEQFF. The CDR3 bases that were read are TGTGCCAGCAGCCAAGATGGGGTCAACTACGCTGAGCAGTTC. V and J are TRBV2 and TRBJ2-1, with D possibly TRBD2 on 5 matching bases. The CDR3 end falls 1 residue outside the read, so it is completed with the germline J gene. Germline CDR1 is LGHNA and CDR2 is YSYQKL. The CDR3 spans 15 residues.

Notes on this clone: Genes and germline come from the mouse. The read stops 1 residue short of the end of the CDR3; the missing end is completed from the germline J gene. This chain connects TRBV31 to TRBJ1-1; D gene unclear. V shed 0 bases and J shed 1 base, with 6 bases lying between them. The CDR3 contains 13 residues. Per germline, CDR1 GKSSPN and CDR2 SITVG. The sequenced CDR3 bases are TGTGCCTGGAGTCTAGTTGGGAACACAGAAGTCTTC. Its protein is CAWSLVGNTEVF. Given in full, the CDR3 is CAWSLVGNTEVFF.

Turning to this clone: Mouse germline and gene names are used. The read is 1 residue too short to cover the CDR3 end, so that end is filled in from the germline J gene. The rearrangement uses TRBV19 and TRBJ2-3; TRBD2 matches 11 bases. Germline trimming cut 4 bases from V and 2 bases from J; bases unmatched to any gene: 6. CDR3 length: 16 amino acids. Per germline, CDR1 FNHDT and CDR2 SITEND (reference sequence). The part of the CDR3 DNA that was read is TGTGCCAGCAGTGGACTGGGGGGCGCGGTTGCAGAAACGCTGTAT. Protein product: CASSGLGGAVAETLY. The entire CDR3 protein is CASSGLGGAVAETLYF. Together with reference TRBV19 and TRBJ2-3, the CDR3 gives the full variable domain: GGIITQTPKFLIGQEGQKLTLKCQQNFNHDTMYWYRQDSGKGLRLIYYSITENDLQKGDLSEGYDASREKKSSFSLTVTSAQKNEMAVFLCASSGLGGAVAETLYFGSGTRLTVL.

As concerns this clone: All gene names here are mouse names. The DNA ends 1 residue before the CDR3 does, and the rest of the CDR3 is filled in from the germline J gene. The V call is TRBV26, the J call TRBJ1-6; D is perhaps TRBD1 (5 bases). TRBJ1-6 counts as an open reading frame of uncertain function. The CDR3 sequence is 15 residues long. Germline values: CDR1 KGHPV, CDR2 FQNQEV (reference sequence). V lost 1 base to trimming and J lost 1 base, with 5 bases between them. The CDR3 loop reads CASSLWTSYNSPLYF. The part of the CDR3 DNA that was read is TGTGCCAGCAGTCTGTGGACATCCTATAATTCGCCCCTCTAC.

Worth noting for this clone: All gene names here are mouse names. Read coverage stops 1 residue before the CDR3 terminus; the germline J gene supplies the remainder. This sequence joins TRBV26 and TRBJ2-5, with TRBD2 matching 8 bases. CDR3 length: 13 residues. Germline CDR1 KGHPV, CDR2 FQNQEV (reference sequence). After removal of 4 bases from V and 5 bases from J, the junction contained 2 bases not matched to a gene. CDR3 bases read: TGTGCCAGCAGTCCCGGGGGGGCAGACACCCAGTAC. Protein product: CASSPGGADTQY. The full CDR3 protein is CASSPGGADTQYF.

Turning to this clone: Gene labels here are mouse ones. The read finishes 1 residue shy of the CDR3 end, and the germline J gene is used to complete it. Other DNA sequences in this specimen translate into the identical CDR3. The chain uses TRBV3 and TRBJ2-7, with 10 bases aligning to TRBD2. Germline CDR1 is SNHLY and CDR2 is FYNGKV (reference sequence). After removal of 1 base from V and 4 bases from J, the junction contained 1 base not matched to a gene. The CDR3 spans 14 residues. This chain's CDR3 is CASSLGTGGYEQYF. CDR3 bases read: TGTGCCAGCAGCTTAGGGACTGGGGGTTATGAACAGTAC.